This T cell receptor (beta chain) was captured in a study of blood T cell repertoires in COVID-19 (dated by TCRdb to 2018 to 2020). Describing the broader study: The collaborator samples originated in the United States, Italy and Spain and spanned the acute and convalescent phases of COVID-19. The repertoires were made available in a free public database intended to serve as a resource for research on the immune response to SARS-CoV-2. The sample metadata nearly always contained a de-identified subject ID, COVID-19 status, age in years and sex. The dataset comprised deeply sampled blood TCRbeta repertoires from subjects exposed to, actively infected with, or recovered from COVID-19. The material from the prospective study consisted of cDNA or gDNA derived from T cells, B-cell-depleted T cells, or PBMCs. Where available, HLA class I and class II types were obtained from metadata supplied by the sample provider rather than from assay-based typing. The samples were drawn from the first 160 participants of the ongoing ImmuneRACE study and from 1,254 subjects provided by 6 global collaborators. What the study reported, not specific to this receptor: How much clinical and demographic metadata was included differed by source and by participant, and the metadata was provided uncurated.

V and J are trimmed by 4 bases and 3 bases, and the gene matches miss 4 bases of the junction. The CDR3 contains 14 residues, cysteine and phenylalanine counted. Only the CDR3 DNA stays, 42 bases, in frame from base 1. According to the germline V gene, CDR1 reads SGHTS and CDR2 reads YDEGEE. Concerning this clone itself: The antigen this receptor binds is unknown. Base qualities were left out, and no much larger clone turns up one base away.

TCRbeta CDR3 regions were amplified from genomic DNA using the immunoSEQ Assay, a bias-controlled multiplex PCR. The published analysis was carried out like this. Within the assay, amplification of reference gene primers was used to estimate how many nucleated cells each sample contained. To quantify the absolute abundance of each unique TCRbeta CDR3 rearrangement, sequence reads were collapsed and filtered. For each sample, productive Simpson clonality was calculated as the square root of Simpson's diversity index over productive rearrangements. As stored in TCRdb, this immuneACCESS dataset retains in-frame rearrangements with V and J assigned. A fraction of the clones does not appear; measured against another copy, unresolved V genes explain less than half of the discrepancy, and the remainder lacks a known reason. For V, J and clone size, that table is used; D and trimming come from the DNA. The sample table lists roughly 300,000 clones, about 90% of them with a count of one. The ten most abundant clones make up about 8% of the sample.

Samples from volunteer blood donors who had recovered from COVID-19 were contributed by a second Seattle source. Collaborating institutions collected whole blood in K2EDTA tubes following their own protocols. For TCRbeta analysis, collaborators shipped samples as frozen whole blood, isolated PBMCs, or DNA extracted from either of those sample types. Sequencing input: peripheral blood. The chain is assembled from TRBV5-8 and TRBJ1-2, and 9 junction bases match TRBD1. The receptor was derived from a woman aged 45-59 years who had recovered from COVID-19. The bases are TGTGCCAGCAGCCTCCGGGACAGGGACTATGGCTACACCTTC. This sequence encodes CASSLRDRDYGYTF.